Shown below are 2 T cell receptor beta chains from a single sample sequenced in a study of blood T cells in healthy people across ages. The second PCR ran roughly 7 to 12 cycles with a sample-barcoded 5' primer and J-beta primers. TCRdb reprocessed the 5' RACE reads with MiXCR, giving one entry per CDR3 protein. Of roughly 1,500,000 distinct CDR3 sequences in the sample, 30% to 40% are singletons; the top ten hold approximately 11%. The sequenced sample was blood. The receptors come from a woman between 25 and 40 years old in good health.

This clonotype was counted at least ten times. The chain carries TRBV12-3 or TRBV12-4 and TRBJ2-5, with 8 bases matching TRBD1. The trim removed 3 bases at V and 2 bases at J, leaving 8 bases unmatched. There are 16 residues in the CDR3. CDR3 DNA sequence: TGTGCCAGCAGTTTGGGCAGGGGGCGGGGACAAGAGACCCAGTACTTC. Encoded protein: CASSLGRGRGQETQYF.

The chain links TRBV2 to TRBJ1-1; D gene ambiguous. Germline assignment: CDR1 SNHLY and CDR2 FYNNEI. The length of the CDR3 is 12 residues. Trimming took 7 bases from V and 4 from J, leaving 10 bases between them. CDR3 sequence: CASMLGTTEAFF. CDR3 nucleotides: TGTGCCAGCATGCTTGGCACCACTGAAGCTTTCTTT.